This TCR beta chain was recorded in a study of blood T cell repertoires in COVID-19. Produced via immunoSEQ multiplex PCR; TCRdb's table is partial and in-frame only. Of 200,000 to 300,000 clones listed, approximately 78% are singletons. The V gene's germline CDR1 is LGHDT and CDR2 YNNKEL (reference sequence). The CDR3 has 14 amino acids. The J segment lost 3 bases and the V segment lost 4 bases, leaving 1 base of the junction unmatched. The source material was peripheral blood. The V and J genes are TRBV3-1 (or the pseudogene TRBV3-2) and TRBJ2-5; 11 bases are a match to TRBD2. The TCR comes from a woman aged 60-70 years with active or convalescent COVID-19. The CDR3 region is CASSPGLAEETQYF. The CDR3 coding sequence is TGTGCCAGCAGCCCGGGACTAGCGGAAGAGACCCAGTACTTC.